Each of the 22 T cell receptor beta chains below was sequenced from the same sample in a study of blood T cell repertoires in COVID-19. The table came from immunoSEQ multiplex PCR; TCRdb's copy has only in-frame clones and leaves some out. The sample includes over 150,000 clones, 84% of them seen just once. The sequenced sample was peripheral blood. The receptor set was obtained from a woman over 75 with COVID-19, enrolled during active disease.

The CDR3 coding sequence is TGTGCCAGCAGCTTACTGGGAAACACCATATATTTT. Its protein product is CASSLLGNTIYF. The V and J genes are TRBV7-2 and TRBJ1-3, with unresolved D. This CDR3 is 12 amino acids long. Trimming left V 2 bases short and J 4 bases short, with 3 bases between. Germline CDR1 is SGHTA and CDR2 is FQGNSA.

The V and J genes are TRBV27 and TRBJ2-5, with TRBD1 matching 7 bases. The V and J ends lost 6 bases and 1 base, in that order; junction bases with no gene match: 11. Germline-derived CDR1 and CDR2 are MNHEY and SMNVEV (reference sequence). The CDR3 consists of 16 residues. The DNA of the CDR3 is TGTGCCAGCAGGCTACACAGGGACAGCCTCCAAGAGACCCAGTACTTC. Its translation: CASRLHRDSLQETQYF.

The chain joins TRBV19 to TRBJ2-7; 7 nucleotides align to TRBD1. In germline, CDR1 is LNHDA, CDR2 SQIVND (reference sequence). This CDR3 region has 15 residues. Trimming cost V 4 bases and J 3 bases; bases outside gene matches: 9. CDR3 DNA: TGTGCCAGTAGTAGGGGGACAGCTGATTACTACGAGCAGTACTTC. Its translation is CASSRGTADYYEQYF.

The CDR3 bases are TGTGCCAGTAGTTGGTACAGCTACAATGAGCAGTTCTTC. Encoded protein: CASSWYSYNEQFF. This sequence joins TRBV19 and TRBJ2-1; D unclear. Between the trimmed V and J ends, which lost 5 bases and 3 bases, there was a span of 8 bases. This CDR3 contains 13 residues. CDR1 is LNHDA and CDR2 is SQIVND in the germline V gene (reference sequence). The variable domain in full, with the rest retrieved from reference TRBV19 and TRBJ2-1, is DGGITQSPKYLFRKEGQNVTLSCEQNLNHDAMYWYRQDPGQGLRLIYYSQIVNDFQKGDIAEGYSVSREKKESFPLTVTSAQKNPTAFYLCASSWYSYNEQFFGPGTRLTVL.

This chain joins TRBV28 and TRBJ2-2; 10 bases are shared with TRBD1. The junction had 18 bases not matched to a gene; V was cut back by 4 bases and J by 7 bases. Germline assignment: CDR1 MDHEN and CDR2 SYDVKM. This CDR3 has 19 residues. CDR3 nucleotides: TGTGCCAGCAGTTACCCCTCGTTCGGGACAGGGGTTAATATCGGGGAGCTGTTTTTT. It translates to CASSYPSFGTGVNIGELFF.

This clone was seen just once. The V and J genes are TRBV23-1 and TRBJ1-5; 10 positions match TRBD1. TRBV23-1 is annotated as an ORF whose role is uncertain. The CDR3 is 20 residues long. Trimming at V came to 9 bases and at J to 4 bases, leaving 24 bases not matched to a gene. The CDR3 here is CASWTRPGQGKILGNQPQHF. As DNA, the CDR3 is TGCGCCAGTTGGACCCGTCCGGGACAGGGGAAGATCTTAGGAAATCAGCCCCAGCATTTT.

The chain recombines TRBV15 with TRBJ2-1, with D possibly matching TRBD2 (6 bases). The V gene's germline CDR1 is LNHNV and CDR2 YYDKDF (reference sequence). The V gene lost 5 bases and the J gene lost 4 bases, with 15 bases spanning the gap. The CDR3 totals 15 residues. The CDR3 sequence: CATSGGLAPYNEQFF. CDR3 coding DNA: TGTGCCACCAGCGGGGGGTTAGCGCCTTACAATGAGCAGTTCTTC.

The chain links TRBV28 to TRBJ1-4; D is possibly TRBD1 (5 bases). V was shortened by 11 bases and J by 6 bases, with 13 bases between the two germline ends. Germline V gives CDR1 MDHEN, CDR2 SYDVKM. The CDR3 length is 12 residues. CDR3 nucleotides: TGTGCCTCCGGGGGGGATGATGAAAAACTGTTTTTT. Protein: CASGGDDEKLFF.

The chain employs TRBV7-7 and TRBJ2-1; 10 bases line up with TRBD2. This CDR3 comprises 21 residues. Per germline, CDR1 SSHAT and CDR2 FNYEAQ (reference sequence). With V trimmed by 5 bases and J by 9 bases, 28 bases remained unmatched. CDR3 coding DNA: TGTGCCAGCAGCGCCCCAAGGACAGGCCTGGGACTCCTAGCGGGAGTACCTGAGCAGTTCTTC. This encodes CASSAPRTGLGLLAGVPEQFF. Based on the CDR3 plus reference TRBV7-7 and TRBJ2-1, the full variable domain is GAGVSQSPRYKVTKRGQDVTLRCDPISSHATLYWYQQALGQGPEFLTYFNYEAQPDKSGLPSDRFSAERPEGSISTLTIQRTEQRDSAMYRCASSAPRTGLGLLAGVPEQFFGPGTRLTVL.

The V call is TRBV2, the J call TRBJ1-2, with D unresolved. The CDR3 extends over 12 amino acids. Trimming took 10 bases from V and 1 from J, leaving 10 bases between them. CDR1 and CDR2 from the germline V gene are SNHLY and FYNNEI. DNA of the CDR3: TGTGCCACCGGTCAAAGTAACTATGGCTACACCTTC. It translates to CATGQSNYGYTF.

The rearrangement uses TRBV19 and TRBJ2-1, with 7 bases matching TRBD1. The CDR3 sequence is 15 residues long. The germline CDR1 and CDR2 sequences are LNHDA and SQIVND (reference sequence). The trim removed 5 bases at V and 3 bases at J, leaving 7 bases unmatched. The CDR3 region is CASSPPGQVYNEQFF. For the CDR3, the DNA is TGTGCCAGTAGTCCCCCAGGACAGGTCTACAATGAGCAGTTCTTC.

The V and J genes are TRBV6-1 and TRBJ1-3; a possible D gene is TRBD1 (6 bases). The CDR3 runs to 13 residues. Trimming cost V 2 bases and J 4 bases, with 6 bases left between them. Germline values: CDR1 MNHNS, CDR2 SASEGT. The CDR3 spells CASSEQGGNTIYF. The DNA of the CDR3 is TGTGCCAGCAGTGAACAGGGGGGAAACACCATATATTTT.

The chain employs TRBV14 and TRBJ1-4; D uncertain. Germline assignment: CDR1 SGHDN and CDR2 FVKESK. V gave up 2 bases and J gave up 10 bases, with 20 bases separating them. The CDR3 contains 16 residues. CDR3 in amino acids: CASSQLWVGGMGKLFF. CDR3 nucleotides: TGTGCCAGCAGCCAACTGTGGGTTGGAGGAATGGGAAAACTGTTTTTT.

The CDR3 is CANAKRFSYEQYF. In nucleotides, the CDR3 is TGCGCCAACGCGAAGCGGTTCTCCTACGAGCAGTACTTC. The rearrangement uses TRBV10-1 and TRBJ2-7; weak D call: TRBD2 (5 bases). The CDR3 is 13 residues long. V lost 10 bases, J lost 0 bases, and 13 bases lay in between. CDR1 is WNHNN and CDR2 is SYGVQD in the germline V gene (reference sequence).

This clone was found a few times. The rearrangement links TRBV27 to TRBJ1-4; the D gene is possibly TRBD1 (6 bases). Looked up from germline, CDR1 is MNHEY and CDR2 is SMNVEV (reference sequence). This CDR3 contains 12 residues. The V end lost 6 bases, the J end lost 10 bases, and 12 bases lay between the germline ends. This CDR3 reads CASRGLGGKLFF. In nucleotides, the CDR3 is TGTGCCAGCAGGGGCCTAGGGGGAAAACTGTTTTTT.

This sequence joins TRBV4-1 and TRBJ2-3; TRBD2 aligns across 15 bases. This CDR3 comprises 16 residues. The V and J ends lost 5 bases and 6 bases, in that order; junction bases with no gene match: 6. CDR1 MGHRA and CDR2 YSYEKL come from the germline V gene. CDR3 in DNA: TGCGCCAGCAGCGCGGGACTAGCGGGAGGCAGGGATACGCAGTATTTT. This translates into CASSAGLAGGRDTQYF.

This clone was seen only once. The chain employs TRBV21-1 and TRBJ1-1; TRBD1 is the table's D call and was not checked against the DNA. TRBV21-1 is a listed pseudogene. The CDR3 has 16 amino acids. The CDR3, as DNA: TGTGCCAGCAGCAAAGCGGCAGGGGGAAAGAACACTGAAGCTTTCTTT. Encoded protein: CASSKAAGGKNTEAFF.

J is TRBJ1-2 and V is TRBV28, with a weak D call TRBD1 (5 bases). The germline V gene encodes CDR1 MDHEN and CDR2 SYDVKM. The CDR3 extends over 14 amino acids. Trimming left V 2 bases short and J 4 bases short, with 11 bases between. DNA of the CDR3: TGTGCCAGCAGTTTAAACAGGCAATTCTATGGCTACACCTTC. Translated: CASSLNRQFYGYTF.

The chain joins TRBV5-1 to TRBJ1-5; a weak D match, TRBD1 (6 bases). The CDR3 is made up of 16 amino acids. Germline lookup yields CDR1 SGHRS and CDR2 YFSETQ. Trimming removed 0 bases from V and 1 base from J, with 11 bases in between. The chain's CDR3 is CASSLAQGPSNQPQHF. DNA of the CDR3: TGCGCCAGCAGCTTGGCTCAGGGGCCGAGCAATCAGCCCCAGCATTTT.

V gene TRBV14 combines with J gene TRBJ1-1; the D is unclear. The CDR3 loop spans 14 amino acids. Germline assignment: CDR1 SGHDN and CDR2 FVKESK. V dropped 2 bases and J dropped 6 bases, with 13 bases sitting between them. CDR3 residues: CASSQIGGGPEAFF. CDR3 bases: TGTGCCAGCAGCCAAATAGGAGGAGGTCCTGAAGCTTTCTTT.

This rearrangement joins TRBV5-1 to TRBJ2-3, with D perhaps TRBD1 (6 bases). This CDR3 contains 19 residues. Germline V gene data show CDR1 as SGHRS and CDR2 as YFSETQ. The V end was cut by 0 bases, the J end by 4 bases, with 24 bases between. CDR3 loop: CASSLATGWDPREADTQYF. The CDR3 DNA sequence: TGCGCCAGCAGCTTGGCCACAGGGTGGGATCCACGCGAGGCAGATACGCAGTATTTT.

This clone was seen a few times. The chain uses TRBV28 and TRBJ2-7, with D perhaps matching TRBD2 (6 bases). CDR1 and CDR2 from the germline V gene are MDHEN and SYDVKM. V was clipped by 7 bases and J by 1 base, with 17 bases between them. The CDR3 has 15 amino acids. Written as DNA, the CDR3 is TGTGCCAGCATTGGTTTCTCTGGGGGGTCCTACGAGCAGTACTTC. This translates into CASIGFSGGSYEQYF.